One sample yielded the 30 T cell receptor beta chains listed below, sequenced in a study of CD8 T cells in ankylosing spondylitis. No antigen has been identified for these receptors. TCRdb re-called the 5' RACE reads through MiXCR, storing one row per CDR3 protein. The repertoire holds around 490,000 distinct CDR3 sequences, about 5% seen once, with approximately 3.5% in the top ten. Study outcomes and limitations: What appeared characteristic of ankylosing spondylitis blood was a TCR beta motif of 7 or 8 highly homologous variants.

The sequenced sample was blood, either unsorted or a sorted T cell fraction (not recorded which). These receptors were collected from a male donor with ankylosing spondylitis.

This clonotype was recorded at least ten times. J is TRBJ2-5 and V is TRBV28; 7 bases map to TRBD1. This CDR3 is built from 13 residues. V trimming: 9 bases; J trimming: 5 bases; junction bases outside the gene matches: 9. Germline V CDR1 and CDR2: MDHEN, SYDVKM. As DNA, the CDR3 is TGTGCCAGTGAAGAGGGGGCGGCGGAGACCCAGTACTTC. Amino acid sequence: CASEEGAAETQYF. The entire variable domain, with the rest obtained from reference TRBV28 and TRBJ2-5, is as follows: DVKVTQSSRYLVKRTGEKVFLECVQDMDHENMFWYRQDPGLGLRLIYFSYDVKMKEKGDIPEGYSVSREKKERFSLILESASTNQTSMYLCASEEGAAETQYFGPGTRLLVL.

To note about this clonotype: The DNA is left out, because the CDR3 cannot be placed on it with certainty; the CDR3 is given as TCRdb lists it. The CDR3 sequence is CASSFRGAGELFFF. V and J are TRBV7-9 and TRBJ2-2; the D call TRBD1 from the table was never checked on the DNA. CDR1 is SEHNR, CDR2 FQNEAQ, per germline (reference sequence). From its first to its last residue, the CDR3 has 14 amino acids.

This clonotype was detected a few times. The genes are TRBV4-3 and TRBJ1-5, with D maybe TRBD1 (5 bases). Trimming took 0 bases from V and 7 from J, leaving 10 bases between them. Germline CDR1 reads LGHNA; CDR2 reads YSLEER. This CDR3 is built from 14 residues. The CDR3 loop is CASSQDWGMQPQHF. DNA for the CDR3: TGCGCCAGCAGCCAAGATTGGGGGATGCAGCCCCAGCATTTT.

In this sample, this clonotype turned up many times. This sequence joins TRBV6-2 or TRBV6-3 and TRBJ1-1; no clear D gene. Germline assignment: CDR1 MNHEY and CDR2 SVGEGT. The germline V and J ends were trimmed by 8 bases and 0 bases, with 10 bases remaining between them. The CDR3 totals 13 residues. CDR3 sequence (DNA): TGTGCCAGCTACGGGATCTTGAACACTGAAGCTTTCTTT. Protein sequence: CASYGILNTEAFF.

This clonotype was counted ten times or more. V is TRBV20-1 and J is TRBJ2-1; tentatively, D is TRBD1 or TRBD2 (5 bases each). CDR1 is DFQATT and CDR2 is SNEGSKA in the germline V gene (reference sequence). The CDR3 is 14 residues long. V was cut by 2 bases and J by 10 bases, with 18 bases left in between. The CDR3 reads CSARHSGPTSEQFF. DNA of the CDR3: TGCAGTGCTAGACATTCGGGACCAACCAGCGAGCAGTTCTTC.

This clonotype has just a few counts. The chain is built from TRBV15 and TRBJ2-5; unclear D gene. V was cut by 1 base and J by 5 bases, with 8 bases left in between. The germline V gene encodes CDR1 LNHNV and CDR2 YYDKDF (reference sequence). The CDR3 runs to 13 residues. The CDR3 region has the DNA TGTGCCACCAGCAGAGGTTTAGGGGAGACCCAGTACTTC. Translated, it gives CATSRGLGETQYF.

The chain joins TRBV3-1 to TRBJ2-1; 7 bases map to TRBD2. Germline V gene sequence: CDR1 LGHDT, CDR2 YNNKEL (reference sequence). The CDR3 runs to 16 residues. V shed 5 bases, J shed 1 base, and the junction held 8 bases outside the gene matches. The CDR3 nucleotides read TGTGCCAGCAGCAAGCGGGGCACTCGGTCCTACAATGAGCAGTTCTTC. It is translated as CASSKRGTRSYNEQFF.

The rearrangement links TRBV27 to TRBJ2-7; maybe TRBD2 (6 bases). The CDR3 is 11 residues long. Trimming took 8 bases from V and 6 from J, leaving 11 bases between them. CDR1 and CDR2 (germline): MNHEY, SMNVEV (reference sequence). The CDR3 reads CASRYGGEQYF. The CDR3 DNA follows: TGTGCCAGCCGGTACGGGGGCGAGCAGTACTTC.

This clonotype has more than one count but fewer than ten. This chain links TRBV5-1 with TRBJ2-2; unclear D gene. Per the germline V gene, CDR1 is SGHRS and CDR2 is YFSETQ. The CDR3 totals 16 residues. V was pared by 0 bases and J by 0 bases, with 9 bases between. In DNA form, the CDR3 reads TGCGCCAGCAGCTTGGGAACAAGCGCGAACACCGGGGAGCTGTTTTTT. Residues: CASSLGTSANTGELFF.

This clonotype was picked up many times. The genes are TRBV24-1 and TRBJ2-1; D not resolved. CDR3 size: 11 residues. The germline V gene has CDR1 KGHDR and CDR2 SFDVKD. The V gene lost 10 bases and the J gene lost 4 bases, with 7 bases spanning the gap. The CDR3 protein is CATEQYNEQFF. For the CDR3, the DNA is TGTGCCACAGAACAGTACAATGAGCAGTTCTTC.

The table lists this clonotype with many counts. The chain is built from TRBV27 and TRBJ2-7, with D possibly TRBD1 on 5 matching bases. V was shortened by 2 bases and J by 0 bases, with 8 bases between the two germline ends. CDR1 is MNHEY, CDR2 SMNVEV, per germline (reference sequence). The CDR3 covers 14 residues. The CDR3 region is CASSLTGHSYEQYF. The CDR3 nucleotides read TGTGCCAGCAGTTTAACAGGCCACTCCTACGAGCAGTACTTC.

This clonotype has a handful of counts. The CDR3 protein is CSVEGTSSGNTIYF. The CDR3 DNA sequence: TGCAGCGTTGAAGGGACGAGCTCTGGAAACACCATATATTTT. The V and J genes are TRBV29-1 and TRBJ1-3; no clear D gene. Trimming removed 1 base at V and 0 bases at J, with 7 bases between. This CDR3 comprises 14 residues. CDR1 SQVTM and CDR2 ANQGSEA come from the germline V gene.

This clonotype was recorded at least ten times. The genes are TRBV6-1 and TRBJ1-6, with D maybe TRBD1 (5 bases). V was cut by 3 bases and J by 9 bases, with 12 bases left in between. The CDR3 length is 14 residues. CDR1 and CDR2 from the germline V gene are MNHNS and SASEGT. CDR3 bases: TGTGCCAGCAGTGAGGAGACAGCCGCTTCACCCCTCCACTTT. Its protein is CASSEETAASPLHF.

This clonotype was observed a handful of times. The chain's CDR3 is CSAEGDRGQPQHF. CDR3 nucleotides: TGCAGTGCCGAGGGGGACAGGGGTCAGCCCCAGCATTTT. The chain recombines TRBV20-1 with TRBJ1-5; 10 positions match TRBD1. This CDR3 region has 13 residues. CDR1 and CDR2 (germline): DFQATT, SNEGSKA (reference sequence). Germline trimming cut 6 bases from V and 6 bases from J; bases unmatched to any gene: 5.

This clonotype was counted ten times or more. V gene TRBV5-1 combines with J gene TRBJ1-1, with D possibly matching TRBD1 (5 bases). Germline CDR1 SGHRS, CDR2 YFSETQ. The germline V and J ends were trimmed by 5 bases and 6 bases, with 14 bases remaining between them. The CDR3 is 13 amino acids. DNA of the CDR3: TGCGCCAGCAGATCGGGGCGGAGGGCTGAAGCTTTCTTT. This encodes CASRSGRRAEAFF. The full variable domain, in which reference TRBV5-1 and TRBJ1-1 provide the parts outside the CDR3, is KAGVTQTPRYLIKTRGQQVTLSCSPISGHRSVSWYQQTPGQGLQFLFEYFSETQRNKGNFPGRFSGRQFSNSRSEMNVSTLELGDSALYLCASRSGRRAEAFFGQGTRLTVV.

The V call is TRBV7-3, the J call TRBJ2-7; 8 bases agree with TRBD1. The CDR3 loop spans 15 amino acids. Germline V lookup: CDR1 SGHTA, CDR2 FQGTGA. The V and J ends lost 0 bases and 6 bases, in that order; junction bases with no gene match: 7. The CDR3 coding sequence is TGTGCCAGCAGCTTAACTACAGGGGGGAAAGGCGAGCAGTACTTC. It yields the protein CASSLTTGGKGEQYF.

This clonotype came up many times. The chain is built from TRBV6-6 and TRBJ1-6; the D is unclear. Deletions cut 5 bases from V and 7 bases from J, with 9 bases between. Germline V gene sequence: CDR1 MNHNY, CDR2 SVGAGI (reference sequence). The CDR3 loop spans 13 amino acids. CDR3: CASSLTLNSPLHF. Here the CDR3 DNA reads TGTGCCAGCAGTCTCACTTTAAATTCACCCCTCCACTTT.

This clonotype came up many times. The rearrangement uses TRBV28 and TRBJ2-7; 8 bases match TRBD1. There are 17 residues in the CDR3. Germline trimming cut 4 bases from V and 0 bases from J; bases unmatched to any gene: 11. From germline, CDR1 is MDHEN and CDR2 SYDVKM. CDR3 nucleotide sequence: TGTGCCAGCAGTTCGCCGGGACAGGTGATAAGCTCCTACGAGCAGTACTTC. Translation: CASSSPGQVISSYEQYF.

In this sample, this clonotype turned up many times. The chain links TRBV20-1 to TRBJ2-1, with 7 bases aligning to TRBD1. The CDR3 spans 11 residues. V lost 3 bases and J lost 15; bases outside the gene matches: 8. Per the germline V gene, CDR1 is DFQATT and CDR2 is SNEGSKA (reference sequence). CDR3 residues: CSARLDRWGFF. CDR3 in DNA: TGCAGTGCTAGGCTGGACAGGTGGGGGTTCTTC.

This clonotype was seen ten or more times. CDR3 sequence (DNA): TGTGCCAGCACCTGGGGGGCAGGCACAGATACGCAGTATTTT. The encoded protein is CASTWGAGTDTQYF. The rearrangement links TRBV6-1 to TRBJ2-3; D tentatively reads TRBD1 or TRBD2 (6 bases each). The CDR3 has 14 amino acids. V was trimmed by 7 bases and J by 1 base, leaving 12 bases between them. CDR1 is MNHNS and CDR2 is SASEGT in the germline V gene.

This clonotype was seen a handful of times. This chain's CDR3 is CASSPSVTSAKNIQYF. CDR3 nucleotides: TGTGCCAGCAGCCCATCAGTCACTAGTGCCAAAAACATTCAGTACTTC. V usage is TRBV7-2 and J usage is TRBJ2-4, with D maybe TRBD2 (5 bases). In germline, CDR1 is SGHTA, CDR2 FQGNSA. Trimming removed 5 bases from V and 1 base from J, with 15 bases in between. The CDR3 covers 16 residues.

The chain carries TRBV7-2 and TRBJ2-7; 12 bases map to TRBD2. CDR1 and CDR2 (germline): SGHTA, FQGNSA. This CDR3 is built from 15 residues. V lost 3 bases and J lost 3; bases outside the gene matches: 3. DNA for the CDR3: TGTGCCAGCAGCTTCCTAGCGGGAGGGGGCTACGAGCAGTACTTC. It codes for CASSFLAGGGYEQYF.

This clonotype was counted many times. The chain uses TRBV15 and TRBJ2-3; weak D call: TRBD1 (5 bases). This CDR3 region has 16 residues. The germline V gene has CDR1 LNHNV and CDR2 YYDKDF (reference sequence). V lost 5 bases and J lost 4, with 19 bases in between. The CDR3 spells CATSLRAGSWSDTQYF. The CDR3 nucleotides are TGTGCCACCAGCCTCCGCGCAGGGTCGTGGTCAGATACGCAGTATTTT.

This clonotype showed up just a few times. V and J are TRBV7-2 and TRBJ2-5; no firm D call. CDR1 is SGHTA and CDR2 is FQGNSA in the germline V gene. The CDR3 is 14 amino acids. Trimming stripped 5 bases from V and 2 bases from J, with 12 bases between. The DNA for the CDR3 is TGTGCCAGCAGCGTTAACAATGGGCAAGAGACCCAGTACTTC. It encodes CASSVNNGQETQYF.

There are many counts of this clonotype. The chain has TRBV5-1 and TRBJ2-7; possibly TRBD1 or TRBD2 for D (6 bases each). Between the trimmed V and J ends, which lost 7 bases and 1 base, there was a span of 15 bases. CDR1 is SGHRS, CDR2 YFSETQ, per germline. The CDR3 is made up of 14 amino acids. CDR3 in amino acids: CASGTEGGSYEQYF. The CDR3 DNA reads TGCGCCAGCGGGACCGAAGGGGGGTCCTACGAGCAGTACTTC. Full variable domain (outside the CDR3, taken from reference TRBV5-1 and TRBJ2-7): KAGVTQTPRYLIKTRGQQVTLSCSPISGHRSVSWYQQTPGQGLQFLFEYFSETQRNKGNFPGRFSGRQFSNSRSEMNVSTLELGDSALYLCASGTEGGSYEQYFGPGTRLTVT.

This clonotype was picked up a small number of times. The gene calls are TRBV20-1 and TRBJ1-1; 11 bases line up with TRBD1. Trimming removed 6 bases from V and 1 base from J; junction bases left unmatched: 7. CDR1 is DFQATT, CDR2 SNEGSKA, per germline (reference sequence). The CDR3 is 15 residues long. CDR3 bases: TGCAGTGCGGGGACAGGGGGGAGTTGGAACACTGAAGCTTTCTTT. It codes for CSAGTGGSWNTEAFF.

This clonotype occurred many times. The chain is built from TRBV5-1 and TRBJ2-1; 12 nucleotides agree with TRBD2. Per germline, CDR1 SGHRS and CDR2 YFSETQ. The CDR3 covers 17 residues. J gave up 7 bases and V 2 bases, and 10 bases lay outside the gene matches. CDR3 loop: CASSLPQTSGRGNEQFF. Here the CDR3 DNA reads TGCGCCAGCAGCTTACCACAGACTAGCGGGAGAGGGAATGAGCAGTTCTTC.

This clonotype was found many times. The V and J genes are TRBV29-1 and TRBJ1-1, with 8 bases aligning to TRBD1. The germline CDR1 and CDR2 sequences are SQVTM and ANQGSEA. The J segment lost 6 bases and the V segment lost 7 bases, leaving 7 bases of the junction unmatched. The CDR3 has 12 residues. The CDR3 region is CSGRTGLPEAFF. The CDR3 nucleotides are TGCAGCGGGAGGACAGGGCTTCCTGAAGCTTTCTTT. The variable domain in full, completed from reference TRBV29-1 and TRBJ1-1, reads SAVISQKPSRDICQRGTSLTIQCQVDSQVTMMFWYRQQPGQSLTLIATANQGSEATYESGFVIDKFPISRPNLTFSTLTVSNMSPEDSSIYLCSGRTGLPEAFFGQGTRLTVV.

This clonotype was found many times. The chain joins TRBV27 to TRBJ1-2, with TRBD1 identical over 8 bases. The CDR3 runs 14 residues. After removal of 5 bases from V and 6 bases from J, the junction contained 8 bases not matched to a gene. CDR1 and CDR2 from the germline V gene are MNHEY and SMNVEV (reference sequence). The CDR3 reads CASSTLRTGNGYTF. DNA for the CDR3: TGTGCCAGCAGTACCCTCCGGACAGGGAATGGCTACACCTTC.

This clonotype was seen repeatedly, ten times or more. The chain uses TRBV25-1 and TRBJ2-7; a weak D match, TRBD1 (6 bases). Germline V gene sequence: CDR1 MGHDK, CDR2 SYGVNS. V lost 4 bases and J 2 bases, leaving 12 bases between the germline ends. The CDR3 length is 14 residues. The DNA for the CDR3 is TGTGCCAGCAGTGCAACAGGGAACACCTACGAGCAGTACTTC. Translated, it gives CASSATGNTYEQYF.